Each of the 29 T cell receptor beta chains below was sequenced from the same sample in a study of cytomegalovirus exposure and HLA in healthy donors. The PCR ran on 60 Vbeta and 13 Jbeta primers. The assay was immunoSEQ multiplex PCR, and TCRdb's table has in-frame clones only and misses some. The data show more than 45,000 clones, and the top ten clones hold roughly an eighth. Sequencing was carried out using PBMCs. These receptors all stem from a woman in her sixties or seventies in good health and CMV-seropositive.

The chain is built from TRBV6-6 and TRBJ2-4, with TRBD2 identical over 11 bases. The CDR3 is made up of 16 amino acids. Germline V gene data show CDR1 as MNHNY and CDR2 as SVGAGI (reference sequence). J gave up 7 bases and V 5 bases, and 10 bases lay outside the gene matches. The DNA of the CDR3 is TGTGCCAGCAGTCCCGTCATAGCGGGGGGGCTGAACATTCAGTACTTC. The encoded protein is CASSPVIAGGLNIQYF.

The rearrangement uses TRBV27 and TRBJ2-7; D perhaps matches TRBD1 (7 bases). The CDR3 is 15 residues long. Germline V gives CDR1 MNHEY, CDR2 SMNVEV (reference sequence). V lost 5 bases, J lost 6 bases, and 20 bases lay in between. The CDR3: CASSRGTVPVGEQYF. The CDR3 DNA follows: TGTGCCAGCAGTCGGGGGACAGTCCCGGTCGGCGAGCAGTACTTC.

The genes are TRBV5-1 and TRBJ2-7, with TRBD1 matching 11 bases. The J segment lost 6 bases and the V segment lost 7 bases, leaving 6 bases of the junction unmatched. There are 13 residues in the CDR3. Per the germline V gene, CDR1 is SGHRS and CDR2 is YFSETQ. CDR3 amino acids: CASGGQGVSEQYF. CDR3 nucleotide sequence: TGCGCCAGCGGGGGACAGGGGGTTTCCGAGCAGTACTTC.

The chain couples TRBV5-1 to TRBJ2-3; TRBD2 might be the D (5 bases). CDR1 and CDR2 (germline): SGHRS, YFSETQ. V was trimmed by 0 bases and J by 5 bases, leaving 10 bases between them. There are 14 residues in the CDR3. The CDR3 loop reads CASSLVEAGDTQYF. The CDR3 nucleotides read TGCGCCAGCAGCTTGGTGGAGGCCGGAGATACGCAGTATTTT.

The V gene is TRBV10-3, the J gene TRBJ2-3; weak D call: TRBD2 (5 bases). CDR3 length: 14 residues. The germline V and J ends were trimmed by 4 bases and 1 base, with 9 bases remaining between them. Germline V gene lookup returns CDR1 ENHRY and CDR2 SYGVKD. CDR3 loop: CAISVEGRTDTQYF. Here the CDR3 DNA reads TGTGCCATCAGTGTAGAGGGCCGCACAGATACGCAGTATTTT.

The rearrangement joins TRBV11-2 to TRBJ2-7; 8 nucleotides match TRBD1. V shed 1 base and J 2 bases; nucleotides not matched to a gene: 7. The CDR3 consists of 16 residues. CDR1 is SGHAT, CDR2 FQNNGV, per germline. The chain's CDR3 is CASSLVGPQGAYEQYF. The CDR3 coding sequence is TGTGCCAGCAGCTTAGTCGGTCCACAGGGGGCCTACGAGCAGTACTTC.

V usage is TRBV5-4 and J usage is TRBJ2-5; TRBD2 might be the D (6 bases). The J call could be wrong; TRBJ2-7 is a better fit for the DNA end. The CDR3 is 18 amino acids. Germline CDR1 is SGHNT and CDR2 is YYREEE (reference sequence). CDR3 protein: CASSLFRDFPFGHDEQYF. Written as DNA, the CDR3 is TGTGCCAGCAGCTTGTTCCGGGACTTCCCTTTCGGTCACGACGAGCAGTACTTC.

As concerns this clone: One end of the junction is discordant with germline, which a read error may explain. The V and J genes are TRBV15 and TRBJ1-2; no clear D. The CDR3 has 12 residues. CDR1 is LNHNV and CDR2 is YYDKDF in the germline V gene (reference sequence). The CDR3 nucleotides read TGTGCTACCAGCAGCGAGGGTTATGGCTACACCTTC. This codes for CATSSEGYGYTF.

The chain links TRBV18 to TRBJ2-7; TRBD1 matches at 8 bases. Germline loops: CDR1 KGHSH, CDR2 LQKENI. The CDR3 totals 16 residues. The ends lost 0 bases at V and 1 base at J; junction bases unmatched: 5. CDR3 nucleotides: TGTGCCAGCTCACCACCTGGTACAGGGGGATCCTACGAGCAGTACTTC. The encoded protein is CASSPPGTGGSYEQYF.

This chain uses TRBV27 with TRBJ1-3; maybe TRBD1 (5 bases). This CDR3 is built from 14 residues. Trimming stripped 8 bases from V and 1 base from J, with 12 bases between. Looked up from germline, CDR1 is MNHEY and CDR2 is SMNVEV (reference sequence). The CDR3 coding sequence is TGTGCCAGCGGCAGGGTTGGTTCTGGAAACACCATATATTTT. Translated: CASGRVGSGNTIYF.

The rearrangement uses TRBV7-2 and TRBJ2-5, with 13 bases fitting TRBD2. This CDR3 spans 17 amino acids. CDR1 and CDR2 from the germline V gene are SGHTA and FQGNSA. V gave up 7 bases and J gave up 1 base; unmatched junction bases: 9. The CDR3 is CASTESGLAGSQETQYF. Here the CDR3 DNA reads TGTGCCAGCACCGAATCGGGACTAGCGGGGAGCCAAGAGACCCAGTACTTC.

V is TRBV25-1 and J is TRBJ2-1; TRBD1 is a possible D gene (6 bases). Germline loops: CDR1 MGHDK, CDR2 SYGVNS. Trimming pared 10 bases from V and 5 bases from J, leaving 12 bases between. The CDR3 has 12 amino acids. CDR3 sequence: CATLTGDNEQFF. DNA of the CDR3: TGTGCCACCCTGACAGGCGACAATGAGCAGTTCTTC.

V usage is TRBV6-5 and J usage is TRBJ2-7, with 9 bases fitting TRBD1. Germline V CDR1 and CDR2: MNHEY, SVGAGI. V was clipped by 3 bases and J by 4 bases; unmatched bases: 7. The CDR3 spans 15 residues. CDR3 amino acids: CASSYRGTGLYEQYF. The CDR3 bases are TGTGCCAGCAGTTATAGAGGGACAGGGTTGTACGAGCAGTACTTC.

The chain is built from TRBV2 and TRBJ2-5, with D perhaps TRBD1 (5 bases). V lost 4 bases and J lost 0, with 12 bases in between. Looked up from germline, CDR1 is SNHLY and CDR2 is FYNNEI. The length of the CDR3 is 15 residues. The CDR3 DNA reads TGTGCCAGCAGTGGGACAACTCGGTACCAAGAGACCCAGTACTTC. Translating gives CASSGTTRYQETQYF.

The V gene is TRBV5-1, the J gene TRBJ2-1; D gene uncertain. This CDR3 has 14 residues. V shed 2 bases and J shed 3 bases, with 9 bases lying between them. Germline lookup yields CDR1 SGHRS and CDR2 YFSETQ. The CDR3 sequence is CASSFRSLYNEQFF. The CDR3 nucleotides are TGCGCCAGCAGCTTTCGCAGTCTCTACAATGAGCAGTTCTTC. The complete variable domain, with remaining parts taken from reference TRBV5-1 and TRBJ2-1, reads KAGVTQTPRYLIKTRGQQVTLSCSPISGHRSVSWYQQTPGQGLQFLFEYFSETQRNKGNFPGRFSGRQFSNSRSEMNVSTLELGDSALYLCASSFRSLYNEQFFGPGTRLTVL.

This chain links TRBV5-1 with TRBJ2-3; 10 bases agree with TRBD2. The J segment lost 4 bases and the V segment lost 1 base, leaving 9 bases of the junction unmatched. The CDR3 length is 17 residues. Germline loops: CDR1 SGHRS, CDR2 YFSETQ. The CDR3 protein is CASSLQGSGGQADTQYF. The CDR3 DNA sequence: TGCGCCAGCAGCTTGCAGGGTAGCGGGGGGCAGGCAGATACGCAGTATTTT.

The chain uses TRBV6-1 and TRBJ1-2; 8 bases align to TRBD1. Germline trimming cut 6 bases from V and 7 bases from J; bases unmatched to any gene: 7. In germline, CDR1 is MNHNS, CDR2 SASEGT. The CDR3 covers 13 residues. Written as DNA, the CDR3 is TGTGCCAGCAGCCCCCAGGGGGCCGGTGGCTACACCTTC. Encoded protein: CASSPQGAGGYTF.

The chain is built from TRBV10-2 and TRBJ1-1, with 10 bases aligning to TRBD1. From germline, CDR1 is WSHSY and CDR2 SAAADI. The CDR3 length is 17 residues. Trimming removed 4 bases from V and 3 bases from J; junction bases left unmatched: 11. In nucleotides, the CDR3 is TGCGCCAGCAGTGGCAAGACAGGGGGCAGGTTTGACACTGAAGCTTTCTTT. This gives the protein CASSGKTGGRFDTEAFF.

J is TRBJ2-7 and V is TRBV6-1; the D is unclear. CDR1 MNHNS and CDR2 SASEGT come from the germline V gene. V gave up 6 bases and J gave up 3 bases, with 6 bases separating them. This CDR3 region has 11 residues. Written as DNA, the CDR3 is TGTGCCAGCAGGAGGAACTACGAGCAGTACTTC. Amino acid sequence: CASRRNYEQYF.

V gene TRBV6-6 combines with J gene TRBJ2-7; 7 bases map to TRBD1. The J segment lost 3 bases and the V segment lost 1 base, leaving 6 bases of the junction unmatched. Germline-derived CDR1 and CDR2 are MNHNY and SVGAGI (reference sequence). This CDR3 contains 15 residues. The CDR3 protein is CASSYFRDSIYEQYF. The CDR3 DNA follows: TGTGCCAGCAGTTACTTCCGGGACAGCATCTACGAGCAGTACTTC.

The chain joins TRBV27 to TRBJ1-5; 8 nucleotides match TRBD1. Germline loops: CDR1 MNHEY, CDR2 SMNVEV (reference sequence). This CDR3 has 15 residues. V trimming: 0 bases; J trimming: 6 bases; junction bases outside the gene matches: 4. Written as DNA, the CDR3 is TGTGCCAGCAGTTTATCTCCAGGGGGCTCTCAGCCCCAGCATTTT. This sequence encodes CASSLSPGGSQPQHF.

This rearrangement joins TRBV7-6 to TRBJ1-6; 8 bases are a match to TRBD1. The CDR3 runs to 17 residues. Germline-derived CDR1 and CDR2 are SGHVS and FNYEAQ. Unmatched junction bases numbered 9, after V lost 3 bases and J lost 5 bases. The CDR3 DNA sequence: TGTGCCAGCAGCTTCCTAAACAGGGGGTCGGATAATTCACCCCTCCACTTT. Translating gives CASSFLNRGSDNSPLHF. Filled out from reference TRBV7-6 and TRBJ1-6, the complete variable domain reads GAGVSQSPRYKVTKRGQDVALRCDPISGHVSLYWYRQALGQGPEFLTYFNYEAQQDKSGLPNDRFSAERPEGSISTLTIQRTEQRDSAMYRCASSFLNRGSDNSPLHFGNGTRLTVT.

The chain couples TRBV10-1 to TRBJ2-7; the match to TRBD2 covers 7 bases. Trimming at V came to 5 bases and at J to 5 bases, leaving 6 bases not matched to a gene. From germline, CDR1 is WNHNN and CDR2 SYGVQD (reference sequence). This CDR3 region has 13 residues. CDR3 sequence reads: CASSRDYSNEQYF. CDR3 nucleotide sequence: TGCGCCAGCAGTCGGGACTATTCGAACGAGCAGTACTTC.

This chain connects TRBV7-2 to TRBJ2-7, with TRBD1 matching 8 bases. The CDR3 is made up of 15 amino acids. V was clipped by 2 bases and J by 6 bases; unmatched bases: 9. Germline V gene sequence: CDR1 SGHTA, CDR2 FQGNSA. CDR3 nucleotides: TGTGCCAGCAGCTTACACGGACAGGGACTTACCGAGCAGTACTTC. This sequence encodes CASSLHGQGLTEQYF.

The J gene is TRBJ2-7, the V gene TRBV29-1; possible D gene TRBD1, 5 bases. This CDR3 contains 14 residues. Trimming stripped 0 bases from V and 1 base from J, with 10 bases between. Germline values: CDR1 SQVTM, CDR2 ANQGSEA. CDR3 amino acids: CSVEDQAGSYEQYF. Here the CDR3 DNA reads TGCAGCGTTGAAGATCAGGCAGGGTCCTACGAGCAGTACTTC.

The V gene is TRBV29-1, the J gene TRBJ2-3; 12 bases are a match to TRBD2. CDR3 length: 13 amino acids. Germline CDR1 is SQVTM and CDR2 is ANQGSEA. Trimming cost V 2 bases and J 7 bases; bases outside gene matches: 1. The CDR3 region has the DNA TGCAGCGTTGAAACTAGCGGGGGGTATACGCAGTATTTT. Its protein product is CSVETSGGYTQYF.

The gene calls are TRBV6-5 and TRBJ2-7; 8 bases match TRBD2. V was pared by 5 bases and J by 2 bases, with 8 bases of the junction left unmatched. Germline V gene data show CDR1 as MNHEY and CDR2 as SVGAGI. The CDR3 consists of 15 residues. In DNA, the CDR3 is TGTGCCAGCAGTACACGGGGGGGTCGCACCTACGAGCAGTACTTC. Protein sequence: CASSTRGGRTYEQYF.

The chain uses TRBV19 and TRBJ1-1, with a tentative D call TRBD1 (6 bases). CDR1 LNHDA and CDR2 SQIVND come from the germline V gene (reference sequence). The CDR3 has 14 residues. The V end was cut by 4 bases, the J end by 1 base, with 10 bases between. CDR3 sequence: CASSTTGGNTEAFF. The CDR3, as DNA: TGTGCCAGTAGTACGACAGGAGGGAACACTGAAGCTTTCTTT.

The chain links TRBV2 to TRBJ2-7, with D unresolved. CDR3 size: 12 residues. Germline V gives CDR1 SNHLY, CDR2 FYNNEI. Trimming shortened V by 5 bases and J by 3 bases, and 8 bases separated the two germline ends. CDR3 loop: CASSPTHYEQYF. In DNA form, the CDR3 reads TGTGCCAGCAGTCCTACTCACTACGAGCAGTACTTC.